The T cell receptor (beta chain) under discussion was sequenced for a study of identical twins. On this clonotype itself: Its antigen is not identified.

A universal primer site came from template switching; cDNA carried unique molecular identifiers. TCRdb used MiXCR to reprocess the 5' RACE reads, holding one entry per CDR3 protein. The sample includes hundreds of thousands of distinct CDR3 sequences, around 8.1% of them seen just once. General study results and limits: Zero-insertion analyses could be partly confounded by invariant MAIT and iNKT cells. Out-of-frame alpha sequences that twins shared showed excess low generation probability. The analysis was cross-sectional rather than longitudinal within donors.

V lost 4 bases to trimming and J lost 1 base, with 23 bases between them. The CDR3 extends over 19 amino acids. Per the germline V gene, CDR1 is LGHNA and CDR2 is YNFKEQ. In addition, the sample was reused for a study of yellow fever vaccine responses in identical twins.

This sequence originates from a woman younger than 30 in good health. Sequencing was done on a sample of memory (CD45RO+) T cells sorted from blood. V is TRBV4-2 and J is TRBJ1-5; weak D call: TRBD1 (5 bases). Here the CDR3 DNA reads TGTGCCAGCAGCCTTCGTCTGGGACGCGATATTGGGAGCAATCAGCCCCAGCATTTT. Translating gives CASSLRLGRDIGSNQPQHF.